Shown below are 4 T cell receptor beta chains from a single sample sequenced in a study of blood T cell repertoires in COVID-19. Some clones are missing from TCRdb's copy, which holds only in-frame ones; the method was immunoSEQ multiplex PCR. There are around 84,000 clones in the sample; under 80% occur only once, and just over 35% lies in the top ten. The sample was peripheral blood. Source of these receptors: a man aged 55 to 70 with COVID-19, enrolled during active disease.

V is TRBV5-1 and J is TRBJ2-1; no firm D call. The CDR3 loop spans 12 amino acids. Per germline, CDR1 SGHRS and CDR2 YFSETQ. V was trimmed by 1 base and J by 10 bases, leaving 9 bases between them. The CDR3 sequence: CASSLTRREQFF. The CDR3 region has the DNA TGCGCCAGCAGCTTGACTCGCCGGGAGCAGTTCTTC. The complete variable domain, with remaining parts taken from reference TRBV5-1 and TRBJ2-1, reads KAGVTQTPRYLIKTRGQQVTLSCSPISGHRSVSWYQQTPGQGLQFLFEYFSETQRNKGNFPGRFSGRQFSNSRSEMNVSTLELGDSALYLCASSLTRREQFFGPGTRLTVL.

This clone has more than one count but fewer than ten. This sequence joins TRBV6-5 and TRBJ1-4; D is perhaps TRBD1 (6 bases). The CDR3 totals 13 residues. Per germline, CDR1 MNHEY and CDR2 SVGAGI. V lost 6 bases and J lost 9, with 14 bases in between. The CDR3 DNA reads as TGTGCCAGCAGGACAGGAGGAAAGAAAAAACTGTTTTTT. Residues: CASRTGGKKKLFF.

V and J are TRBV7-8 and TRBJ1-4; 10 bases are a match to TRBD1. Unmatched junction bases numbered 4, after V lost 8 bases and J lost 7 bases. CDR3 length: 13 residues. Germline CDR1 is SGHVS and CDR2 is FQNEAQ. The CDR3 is CASGGTGAEKLFF. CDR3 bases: TGTGCCAGCGGGGGGACAGGGGCTGAAAAACTGTTTTTT. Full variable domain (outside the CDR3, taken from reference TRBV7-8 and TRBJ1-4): GAGVSQSPRYKVAKRGQDVALRCDPISGHVSLFWYQQALGQGPEFLTYFQNEAQLDKSGLPSDRFFAERPEGSVSTLKIQRTQQEDSAVYLCASGGTGAEKLFFGSGTQLSVL.

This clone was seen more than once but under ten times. Here the CDR3 reads CASASEEGRYGYTF. The CDR3 nucleotides are TGCGCCAGCGCCTCGGAGGAGGGCCGCTATGGCTACACCTTC. The genes are TRBV5-1 and TRBJ1-2; no clear D gene. The germline CDR1 and CDR2 sequences are SGHRS and YFSETQ. This CDR3 has 14 amino acids. V was cut by 7 bases and J by 4 bases, with 17 bases left in between.